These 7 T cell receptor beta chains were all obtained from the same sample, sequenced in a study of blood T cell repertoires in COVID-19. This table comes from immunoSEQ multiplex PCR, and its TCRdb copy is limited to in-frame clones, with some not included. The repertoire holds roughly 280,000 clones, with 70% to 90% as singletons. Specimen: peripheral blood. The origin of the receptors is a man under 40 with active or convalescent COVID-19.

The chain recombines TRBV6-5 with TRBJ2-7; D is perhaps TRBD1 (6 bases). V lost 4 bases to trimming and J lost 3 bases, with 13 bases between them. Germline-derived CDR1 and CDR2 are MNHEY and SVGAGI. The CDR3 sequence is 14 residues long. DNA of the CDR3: TGTGCCAGCAGTTCCCCAGGGGAGAGCTACGAGCAGTACTTC. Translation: CASSSPGESYEQYF.

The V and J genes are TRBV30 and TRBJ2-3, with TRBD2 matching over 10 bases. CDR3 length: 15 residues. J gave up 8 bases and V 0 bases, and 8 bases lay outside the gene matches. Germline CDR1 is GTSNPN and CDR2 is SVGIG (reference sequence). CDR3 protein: CAWSVLSGGAGTQYF. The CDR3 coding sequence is TGTGCCTGGAGTGTACTGAGCGGGGGGGCTGGTACGCAGTATTTT.

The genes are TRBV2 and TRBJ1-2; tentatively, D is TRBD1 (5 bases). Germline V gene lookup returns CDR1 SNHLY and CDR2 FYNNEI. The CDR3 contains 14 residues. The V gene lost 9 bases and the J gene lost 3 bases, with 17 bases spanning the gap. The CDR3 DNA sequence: TGTGCCAGACAAGACGAGCAGGGATACTATGGCTACACCTTC. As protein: CARQDEQGYYGYTF.

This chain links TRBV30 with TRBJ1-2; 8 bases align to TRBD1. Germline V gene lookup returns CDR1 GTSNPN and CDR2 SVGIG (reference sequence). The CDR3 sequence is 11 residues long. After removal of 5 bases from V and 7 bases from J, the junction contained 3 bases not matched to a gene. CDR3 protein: CAWSGGSGYTF. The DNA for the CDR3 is TGTGCCTGGTCAGGGGGCAGTGGCTACACCTTC.

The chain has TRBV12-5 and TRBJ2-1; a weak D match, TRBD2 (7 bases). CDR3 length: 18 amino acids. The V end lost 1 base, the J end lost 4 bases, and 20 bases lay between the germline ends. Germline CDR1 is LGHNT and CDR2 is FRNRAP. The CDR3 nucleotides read TGTGCTAGTGGTTTGGCCCCCCCCCGGGGGGCATTTTACAATGAGCAGTTCTTC. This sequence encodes CASGLAPPRGAFYNEQFF. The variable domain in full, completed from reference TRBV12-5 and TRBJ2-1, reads DARVTQTPRHKVTEMGQEVTMRCQPILGHNTVFWYRQTMMQGLELLAYFRNRAPLDDSGMPKDRFSAEMPDATLATLKIQPSEPRDSAVYFCASGLAPPRGAFYNEQFFGPGTRLTVL.

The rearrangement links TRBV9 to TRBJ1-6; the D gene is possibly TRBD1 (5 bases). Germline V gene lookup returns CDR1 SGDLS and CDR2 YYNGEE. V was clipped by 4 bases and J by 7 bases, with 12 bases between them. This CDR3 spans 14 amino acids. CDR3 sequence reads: CASSYTGRNSPLHF. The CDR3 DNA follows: TGTGCCAGCAGCTATACAGGCAGGAATTCACCCCTCCACTTT. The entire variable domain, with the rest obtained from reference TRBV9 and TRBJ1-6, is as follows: DSGVTQTPKHLITATGQRVTLRCSPRSGDLSVYWYQQSLDQGLQFLIQYYNGEERAKGNILERFSAQQFPDLHSELNLSSLELGDSALYFCASSYTGRNSPLHFGNGTRLTVT.

As DNA, the CDR3 is TGTGCCAGCAGCTTAGAGGGAAACAGGGGAAATGAAAAACTGTTTTTT. Its protein is CASSLEGNRGNEKLFF. This rearrangement joins TRBV7-2 to TRBJ1-4; TRBD1 matches at 7 bases. The CDR3 contains 16 residues. V was clipped by 1 base and J by 5 bases; unmatched bases: 7. The germline V gene encodes CDR1 SGHTA and CDR2 FQGNSA. Full variable domain (rest looked up from reference TRBV7-2 and TRBJ1-4): GAGVSQSPSNKVTEKGKDVELRCDPISGHTALYWYRQSLGQGLEFLIYFQGNSAPDKSGLPSDRFSAERTGGSVSTLTIQRTQQEDSAVYLCASSLEGNRGNEKLFFGSGTQLSVL.